The 32 T cell receptor beta chains below all came from one sample that was sequenced in a study of T cell responses to AZD1222 COVID-19 vaccine. Profiled with immunoSEQ multiplex PCR; TCRdb holds only in-frame clones, not every one. This sample has over 150,000 clones; approximately 90% occur once, and the top ten carry about 3%. The sample was peripheral blood, taken on day 0 of AZD1222 vaccination. These receptors originate from an adult in good health.

The gene calls are TRBV24-1 and TRBJ2-3; the match to TRBD1 covers 8 bases. CDR1 KGHDR and CDR2 SFDVKD come from the germline V gene. J was trimmed by 5 bases and V by 5 bases; bases with no gene match: 5. The length of the CDR3 is 14 residues. The CDR3 here is CATSGQGAGDTQYF. CDR3 nucleotide sequence: TGTGCCACCAGTGGTCAGGGGGCCGGAGATACGCAGTATTTT.

The chain joins TRBV7-8 to TRBJ1-1; D remains unclear. The germline V gene has CDR1 SGHVS and CDR2 FQNEAQ. The CDR3 sequence is 12 residues long. Trimming pared 5 bases from V and 6 bases from J, leaving 10 bases between. This CDR3 reads CASSPPAPEAFF. DNA for the CDR3: TGTGCCAGCAGCCCTCCAGCCCCTGAAGCTTTCTTT.

V and J are TRBV7-9 and TRBJ1-1; 7 bases are a match to TRBD1. Trimming removed 5 bases from V and 3 bases from J; junction bases left unmatched: 9. Germline CDR1 SEHNR, CDR2 FQNEAQ (reference sequence). The CDR3 extends over 15 amino acids. The CDR3 DNA reads as TGTGCCAGCAGCCCCAGACAGGGCGGGGACACTGAAGCTTTCTTT. It specifies CASSPRQGGDTEAFF. The full variable domain, its missing parts supplied by reference TRBV7-9 and TRBJ1-1, is DTGVSQNPRHKITKRGQNVTFRCDPISEHNRLYWYRQTLGQGPEFLTYFQNEAQLEKSRLLSDRFSAERPKGSFSTLEIQRTEQGDSAMYLCASSPRQGGDTEAFFGQGTRLTVV.

The chain uses TRBV19 and TRBJ1-6; 11 bases are shared with TRBD1. Germline-derived CDR1 and CDR2 are LNHDA and SQIVND (reference sequence). V shed 7 bases and J 9 bases; nucleotides not matched to a gene: 14. The CDR3 has 17 amino acids. CDR3 loop: CASNPGTGGLEGSPLHF. As DNA, the CDR3 is TGTGCCAGTAACCCCGGGACAGGGGGATTGGAGGGTTCACCCCTCCACTTT.

The chain combines TRBV19 with TRBJ1-2, with 9 bases that match TRBD1. CDR3 size: 15 residues. Losses at the gene ends were 7 bases for V and 6 bases for J; bases not matched to a gene: 12. CDR1 is LNHDA, CDR2 SQIVND, per germline (reference sequence). CDR3 amino acids: CASTYLGTGTDGYTF. For the CDR3, the DNA is TGTGCCAGTACCTACTTAGGGACAGGGACGGATGGCTACACCTTC.

V is TRBV19 and J is TRBJ2-1, with 7 bases that match TRBD1. CDR3 size: 15 residues. V was pared by 5 bases and J by 2 bases, with 6 bases of the junction left unmatched. CDR1 and CDR2 from the germline V gene are LNHDA and SQIVND (reference sequence). CDR3: CASSDTGATYNEQFF. CDR3 sequence (DNA): TGTGCCAGTAGTGATACAGGGGCTACCTACAATGAGCAGTTCTTC.

The chain employs TRBV23-1 and TRBJ1-2; D is unclear. TRBV23-1 carries the ORF label, with uncertain function. V lost 2 bases to trimming and J lost 2 bases, with 6 bases between them. The CDR3 totals 13 residues. The CDR3, as DNA: TGCGCCAGCAGTCAACAAGAAAACTATGGCTACACCTTC. This gives the protein CASSQQENYGYTF.

This clone has a single count. The genes are TRBV5-6 and TRBJ1-1; tentatively, D is TRBD1 (5 bases). Per germline, CDR1 SGHDT and CDR2 YYEEEE. V was cut by 0 bases and J by 7 bases, with 7 bases left in between. CDR3 size: 12 residues. This CDR3 reads CASSLEGLEAFF. The DNA of the CDR3 is TGTGCCAGCAGCTTGGAGGGGCTTGAAGCTTTCTTT.

V usage is TRBV12-3 or TRBV12-4 and J usage is TRBJ1-6; D is ambiguous. The CDR3 is made up of 13 amino acids. V shed 6 bases and J shed 5 bases, with 8 bases lying between them. CDR3 sequence reads: CASRGPNNSPLHF. The DNA of the CDR3 is TGTGCCAGCAGAGGACCCAATAATTCACCCCTCCACTTT.

The chain is built from TRBV21-1 and TRBJ2-1; the table's D gene call, TRBD1, was not cross checked with the DNA. TRBV21-1 is a known pseudogene. The CDR3 runs 16 residues. CDR3 coding DNA: TGTGCCAGCAGCAAGTGGACAGGGAGGGACCGTGATGAGCAGTTCTTC. This translates into CASSKWTGRDRDEQFF.

The chain is built from TRBV10-3 and TRBJ1-1, with TRBD1 as a possible D gene (5 bases). The CDR3 is 14 amino acids. V was trimmed by 6 bases and J by 0 bases, leaving 11 bases between them. Germline V gene sequence: CDR1 ENHRY, CDR2 SYGVKD. CDR3: CAISPGTVNTEAFF. The DNA for the CDR3 is TGTGCCATCAGCCCCGGGACGGTGAACACTGAAGCTTTCTTT.

The chain uses TRBV6-5 and TRBJ1-2, with D hard to call. Trimming left V 8 bases short and J 8 bases short, with 21 bases between. Germline V gene data show CDR1 as MNHEY and CDR2 as SVGAGI. CDR3 length: 14 residues. CDR3 amino acids: CASSAFGAGVGYTF. The DNA of the CDR3 is TGTGCCAGCTCGGCCTTCGGAGCGGGCGTGGGCTACACCTTC.

The V and J genes are TRBV3-1 (or the pseudogene TRBV3-2) and TRBJ2-3, with D hard to call. Trimming removed 0 bases at V and 0 bases at J, with 10 bases between. This CDR3 has 16 residues. CDR1 and CDR2 from the germline V gene are LGHDT and YNNKEL (reference sequence). CDR3 nucleotide sequence: TGTGCCAGCAGCCAAGATCTGGGAACTAGCACAGATACGCAGTATTTT. This translates into CASSQDLGTSTDTQYF.

The gene calls are TRBV9 and TRBJ2-1; the match to TRBD2 covers 11 bases. Germline-derived CDR1 and CDR2 are SGDLS and YYNGEE. The length of the CDR3 is 15 residues. With V trimmed by 2 bases and J by 5 bases, 3 bases remained unmatched. The CDR3 sequence is CASSVTSGGNNEQFF. The CDR3 DNA sequence: TGTGCCAGCAGCGTCACTAGCGGGGGTAACAATGAGCAGTTCTTC.

V gene TRBV6-5 combines with J gene TRBJ2-2; 7 bases are a match to TRBD1. After removal of 2 bases from V and 1 base from J, the junction contained 1 base not matched to a gene. This CDR3 comprises 15 residues. Germline-derived CDR1 and CDR2 are MNHEY and SVGAGI. The CDR3 spells CASSYGTENTGELFF. DNA of the CDR3: TGTGCCAGCAGTTACGGGACAGAGAACACCGGGGAGCTGTTTTTT.

V gene TRBV6-5 combines with J gene TRBJ1-6; D might be TRBD1 (5 bases). Between the trimmed V and J ends, which lost 2 bases and 6 bases, there was a span of 14 bases. CDR1 is MNHEY, CDR2 SVGAGI, per germline. This CDR3 is 16 amino acids long. DNA for the CDR3: TGTGCCAGCAGTTACCGGGGGTCTGAACGTAATTCACCCCTCCACTTT. Its translation: CASSYRGSERNSPLHF.

The chain links TRBV9 to TRBJ1-2; D uncertain. CDR1 SGDLS and CDR2 YYNGEE come from the germline V gene. Trimming shortened V by 0 bases and J by 1 base, and 4 bases separated the two germline ends. This CDR3 has 13 amino acids. DNA for the CDR3: TGTGCCAGCAGCGTAGACAGTAACTATGGCTACACCTTC. This encodes CASSVDSNYGYTF.

The chain combines TRBV27 with TRBJ1-2; 10 positions match TRBD1. V trimming: 5 bases; J trimming: 5 bases; junction bases outside the gene matches: 14. The germline gives CDR1 MNHEY, CDR2 SMNVEV (reference sequence). The CDR3 is made up of 17 amino acids. CDR3 bases: TGTGCCAGCAGTGGGGCCAAGCTGGGACAGGGGAGGTATGGCTACACCTTC. Amino acid sequence: CASSGAKLGQGRYGYTF.

V and J are TRBV2 and TRBJ1-2, with D perhaps TRBD1 (5 bases). CDR1 and CDR2 from the germline V gene are SNHLY and FYNNEI. This CDR3 contains 13 residues. V was cut by 9 bases and J by 4 bases, with 15 bases left in between. In nucleotides, the CDR3 is TGTGCCAGAGGGGAGCCGGGGGGCTATGGCTACACCTTC. This sequence encodes CARGEPGGYGYTF.

This clone was detected only once. The chain recombines TRBV6-5 with TRBJ1-5; D gene ambiguous. V dropped 5 bases and J dropped 5 bases, with 10 bases sitting between them. CDR1 and CDR2 from the germline V gene are MNHEY and SVGAGI. The CDR3 has 13 amino acids. DNA of the CDR3: TGTGCCAGCAGTCCCGGGGTCCATCAGCCCCAGCATTTT. Its protein is CASSPGVHQPQHF.

This clone has more than one count but fewer than ten. The rearrangement joins TRBV5-6 to TRBJ2-7; maybe TRBD1 (6 bases). Germline CDR1 reads SGHDT; CDR2 reads YYEEEE. The CDR3 extends over 14 amino acids. Deletions cut 0 bases from V and 2 bases from J, with 9 bases between. The chain's CDR3 is CASSLAGTPYEQYF. CDR3 bases: TGTGCCAGCAGCTTGGCCGGGACACCCTACGAGCAGTACTTC.

J is TRBJ2-7 and V is TRBV5-1; no clear D gene. Trimming took 5 bases from V and 2 from J, leaving 17 bases between them. This CDR3 contains 15 residues. Germline CDR1 is SGHRS and CDR2 is YFSETQ. In nucleotides, the CDR3 is TGCGCCAGCAGTGAATTGTCAGAGAAACCCTACGAGCAGTACTTC. Amino acid sequence: CASSELSEKPYEQYF.

This clone has a single count. The rearrangement uses TRBV3-1 (or the pseudogene TRBV3-2) and TRBJ1-2; the D is unclear. The germline V gene has CDR1 LGHDT and CDR2 YNNKEL (reference sequence). Trimming shortened V by 3 bases and J by 10 bases, and 9 bases separated the two germline ends. This CDR3 has 11 amino acids. CDR3 in DNA: TGTGCCAGCAGCCACCTTACGGTCTACACCTTC. The encoded protein is CASSHLTVYTF.

V gene TRBV5-8 combines with J gene TRBJ2-1, with D possibly being TRBD2 (7 bases). The V gene lost 0 bases and the J gene lost 4 bases, with 14 bases spanning the gap. Germline V gene data show CDR1 as SGHTS and CDR2 as YDEGEE. The CDR3 has 16 amino acids. The CDR3 protein is CASSLGRRGPYNEQFF. The CDR3 nucleotides are TGTGCCAGCAGCTTGGGACGGCGGGGGCCGTACAATGAGCAGTTCTTC.

This clone was seen once. CDR3 sequence (DNA): TGTGCCAGCAGTTACTCCGCGGTTCGGGGATATGGCTACACCTTC. This gives the protein CASSYSAVRGYGYTF. This chain joins TRBV6-5 and TRBJ1-2; D is ambiguous. Between the trimmed V and J ends, which lost 0 bases and 5 bases, there was a span of 13 bases. Germline V gene data show CDR1 as MNHEY and CDR2 as SVGAGI. The CDR3 spans 15 residues.

J is TRBJ2-3 and V is TRBV11-3, with D possibly TRBD2 on 5 matching bases. This CDR3 has 13 amino acids. Germline V gene lookup returns CDR1 SGHNT and CDR2 YENEEA. Trimming removed 4 bases at V and 2 bases at J, with 7 bases between. As DNA, the CDR3 is TGTGCCAGCAGCTCGCGGGTCACAGATACGCAGTATTTT. It specifies CASSSRVTDTQYF.

The J gene is TRBJ2-3, the V gene TRBV6-6, with TRBD2 as a possible D gene (5 bases). The V end lost 8 bases, the J end lost 6 bases, and 12 bases lay between the germline ends. This CDR3 has 12 residues. Germline CDR1 and CDR2: MNHNY and SVGAGI (reference sequence). CDR3 sequence (DNA): TGTGCCAGCGTCTCCCCGGGGGATACGCAGTATTTT. Protein: CASVSPGDTQYF.

The V gene is TRBV6-2 or TRBV6-3, the J gene TRBJ1-2, with D possibly matching TRBD1 (6 bases). This CDR3 comprises 14 residues. Deletions cut 2 bases from V and 5 bases from J, with 12 bases between. Germline assignment: CDR1 MNHEY and CDR2 SVGEGT. CDR3 in DNA: TGTGCCAGCAGTTACGGAGGGGGTGGTTATGGCTACACCTTC. It specifies CASSYGGGGYGYTF.

The chain couples TRBV15 to TRBJ1-1; a weak D match, TRBD1 (6 bases). Trimming stripped 0 bases from V and 10 bases from J, with 18 bases between. The CDR3 loop spans 15 amino acids. Per the germline V gene, CDR1 is LNHNV and CDR2 is YYDKDF (reference sequence). CDR3 region: CATSRDPTGKERAFF. The CDR3 DNA follows: TGTGCCACCAGCAGAGATCCTACAGGGAAAGAGAGAGCTTTCTTT.

The genes are TRBV3-1 (or the pseudogene TRBV3-2) and TRBJ2-1; no reliable D call. Germline V lookup: CDR1 LGHDT, CDR2 YNNKEL (reference sequence). The ends were cut back, 0 bases at V and 9 bases at J, with 6 bases in the middle. The CDR3 is made up of 12 amino acids. CDR3 residues: CASSQDGFEQFF. CDR3 DNA sequence: TGTGCCAGCAGCCAAGACGGTTTTGAGCAGTTCTTC.

The chain combines TRBV7-2 with TRBJ1-5, with D perhaps TRBD1 (6 bases). CDR3 size: 14 residues. With 8 bases removed from V and 2 bases from J, the gap between germline ends came to 13 bases. Germline V gene data show CDR1 as SGHTA and CDR2 as FQGNSA. CDR3 loop: CASSKGGGNQPQHF. Here the CDR3 DNA reads TGTGCCAGCTCTAAGGGGGGGGGCAATCAGCCCCAGCATTTT.

The CDR3 sequence is CASSLDRIGHTEAFF. The CDR3, as DNA: TGTGCCAGCAGCCTCGACAGGATCGGGCACACTGAAGCTTTCTTT. The chain uses TRBV7-9 and TRBJ1-1, with a weak D call TRBD1 (6 bases). This CDR3 is 15 amino acids long. The V end was cut by 5 bases, the J end by 3 bases, with 16 bases between. In germline, CDR1 is SEHNR, CDR2 FQNEAQ (reference sequence).